These 12 T cell receptor beta chains came from one sample sequenced in a study of T cell repertoires in cytomegalovirus infection. TCRdb fed the reads into MiXCR, producing one record per CDR3 protein. The sample yields fewer than 700,000 distinct CDR3 sequences, 20% to 30% seen once. Input material: CD8+ T cells from PBMCs. These TCRs come from a human donor in good health (CMV status not recorded). Some clones in this sample may be carry-over from other donors' samples.

This clonotype was detected a few times. The chain joins TRBV27 to TRBJ2-1, with 10 bases identical to TRBD2. This CDR3 has 18 residues. With 2 bases clipped from V and 2 bases from J, the junction kept 9 bases outside the gene matches. CDR1 is MNHEY and CDR2 is SMNVEV in the germline V gene (reference sequence). The CDR3 protein is CASSLNSGGPLPYNEQFF. DNA of the CDR3: TGTGCCAGCAGTTTAAATAGCGGGGGGCCCCTTCCCTACAATGAGCAGTTCTTC.

The rearrangement links TRBV6-2 or TRBV6-3 to TRBJ1-5; weak D call: TRBD1 (5 bases). This CDR3 is built from 14 residues. Looked up from germline, CDR1 is MNHEY and CDR2 is SVGEGT. Trimming removed 6 bases from V and 7 bases from J, with 16 bases in between. This chain's CDR3 is CASRTFRDRQPQHF. CDR3 coding DNA: TGTGCCAGCAGAACCTTCAGGGATCGGCAGCCCCAGCATTTT.

The chain combines TRBV10-3 with TRBJ2-3; a weak D match, TRBD1 (6 bases). The germline V and J ends were trimmed by 6 bases and 2 bases, with 9 bases remaining between them. The length of the CDR3 is 13 residues. CDR1 is ENHRY and CDR2 is SYGVKD in the germline V gene. The CDR3 nucleotides read TGTGCCATCAGGGGGGCCGACACAGATACGCAGTATTTT. Amino acids: CAIRGADTDTQYF.

J is TRBJ2-1 and V is TRBV20-1; D possibly corresponds to TRBD2 (7 bases). CDR3 length: 14 residues. CDR1 and CDR2 from the germline V gene are DFQATT and SNEGSKA (reference sequence). Trimming took 6 bases from V and 8 from J, leaving 20 bases between them. DNA for the CDR3: TGCAGTGCCAAACCTCAAGGGGGGGGGCATGAGCAGTTCTTC. Translated, it gives CSAKPQGGGHEQFF.

This clonotype was seen ten or more times. The chain has TRBV7-2 and TRBJ2-7; 7 bases line up with TRBD1. Per the germline V gene, CDR1 is SGHTA and CDR2 is FQGNSA. CDR3 length: 15 residues. The junction had 3 bases not matched to a gene; V was cut back by 1 base and J by 0 bases. The CDR3 DNA reads as TGTGCCAGCAGCTTAGGTAGACAGGGCTCCTACGAGCAGTACGTC. It specifies CASSLGRQGSYEQYV.

This chain connects TRBV4-1 to TRBJ2-7; the D is unclear. Germline CDR1 is MGHRA and CDR2 is YSYEKL. The CDR3 sequence is 14 residues long. Trimming took off 0 bases at V and 0 bases at J, with 6 bases between the two ends. The CDR3 nucleotides are TGCGCCAGCAGCCAAGACGGAACCTCCTACGAGCAGTACTTC. Amino acid sequence: CASSQDGTSYEQYF.

This clonotype was seen repeatedly, ten times or more. The chain recombines TRBV7-6 with TRBJ1-5, with TRBD1 matching over 8 bases. V gave up 5 bases and J gave up 5 bases; unmatched junction bases: 5. CDR1 and CDR2 (germline): SGHVS, FNYEAQ. CDR3 length equals 14 residues. DNA for the CDR3: TGTGCCAGCAGCCCTACAGGGGGGGATCAGCCCCAGCATTTT. It codes for CASSPTGGDQPQHF.

This chain connects TRBV6-5 to TRBJ2-7; the match to TRBD1 covers 7 bases. The CDR3 is 15 amino acids. CDR1 and CDR2 (germline): MNHEY, SVGAGI. Germline trimming cut 0 bases from V and 6 bases from J; bases unmatched to any gene: 8. Here the CDR3 DNA reads TGTGCCAGCAGTTACTCGACAGGGCCGCCGGGCGAGCAGTACTTC. Residues: CASSYSTGPPGEQYF.

This clonotype was counted between two and nine times. The V gene is TRBV2, the J gene TRBJ1-5; D remains ambiguous. V shed 4 bases and J shed 0 bases, with 10 bases lying between them. The CDR3 has 15 amino acids. Germline V gene lookup returns CDR1 SNHLY and CDR2 FYNNEI. The CDR3 sequence: CASSVHRYSNQPQHF. The CDR3 DNA sequence: TGTGCCAGCAGTGTACACAGATATAGCAATCAGCCCCAGCATTTT.

The chain uses TRBV20-1 and TRBJ2-7, with a possible D match to TRBD1 (6 bases). CDR1 is DFQATT and CDR2 is SNEGSKA in the germline V gene (reference sequence). The CDR3 loop spans 13 amino acids. The V gene lost 7 bases and the J gene lost 2 bases, with 15 bases spanning the gap. This chain's CDR3 is CSVRMDSAYEQYV. The CDR3 DNA reads as TGCAGTGTTAGGATGGACAGCGCCTACGAGCAGTACGTC.

The chain employs TRBV24-1 and TRBJ2-1, with 9 nucleotides matching TRBD1. The V gene's germline CDR1 is KGHDR and CDR2 SFDVKD. The CDR3 sequence is 19 residues long. Trimming removed 2 bases from V and 0 bases from J; junction bases left unmatched: 10. DNA of the CDR3: TGTGCCACCAGTGATTCCGGACAGGGGACTGAACACTCCTACAATGAGCAGTTCTTC. It yields the protein CATSDSGQGTEHSYNEQFF.

There are a few counts of this clonotype. The chain carries TRBV18 and TRBJ2-3; D is unclear. V shed 0 bases and J shed 8 bases, with 6 bases lying between them. Germline CDR1 KGHSH, CDR2 LQKENI. This CDR3 spans 12 amino acids. The CDR3 sequence: CASSPPQLTQYF. DNA for the CDR3: TGTGCCAGCTCACCACCCCAGCTTACGCAGTATTTT.